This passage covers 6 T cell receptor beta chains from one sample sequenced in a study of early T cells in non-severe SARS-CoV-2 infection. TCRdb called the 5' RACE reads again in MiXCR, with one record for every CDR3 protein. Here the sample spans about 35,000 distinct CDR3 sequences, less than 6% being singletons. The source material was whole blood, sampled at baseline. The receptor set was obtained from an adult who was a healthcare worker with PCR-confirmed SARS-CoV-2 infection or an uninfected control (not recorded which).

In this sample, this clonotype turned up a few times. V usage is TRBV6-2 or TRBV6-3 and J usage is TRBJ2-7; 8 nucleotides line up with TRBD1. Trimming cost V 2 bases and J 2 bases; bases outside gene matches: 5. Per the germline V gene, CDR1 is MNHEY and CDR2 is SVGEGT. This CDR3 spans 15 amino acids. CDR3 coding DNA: TGTGCCAGCAGTTACCAGGGGGCGTCCCCCTACGAGCAGTACTTC. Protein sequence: CASSYQGASPYEQYF.

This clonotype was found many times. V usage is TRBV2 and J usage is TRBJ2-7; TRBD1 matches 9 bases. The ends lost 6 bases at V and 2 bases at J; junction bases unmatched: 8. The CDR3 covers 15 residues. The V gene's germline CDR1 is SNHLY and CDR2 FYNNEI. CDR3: CASSPGRTGAYEQYF. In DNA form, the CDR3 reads TGTGCCAGCAGCCCTGGCCGGACAGGGGCCTACGAGCAGTACTTC.

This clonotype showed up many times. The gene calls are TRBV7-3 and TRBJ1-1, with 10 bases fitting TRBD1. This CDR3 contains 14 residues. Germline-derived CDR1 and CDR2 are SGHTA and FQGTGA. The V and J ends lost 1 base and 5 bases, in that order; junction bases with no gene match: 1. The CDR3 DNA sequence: TGTGCCAGCAGCTTAAGGGGACAGGGGACTGAAGCTTTCTTT. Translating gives CASSLRGQGTEAFF.

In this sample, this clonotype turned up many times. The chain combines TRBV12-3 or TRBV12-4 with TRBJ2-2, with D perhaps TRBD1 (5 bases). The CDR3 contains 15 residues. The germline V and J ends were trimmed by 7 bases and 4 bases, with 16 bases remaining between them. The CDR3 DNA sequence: TGTGCCAGCACCACAAGGACACAAACCACCGGGGAGCTGTTTTTT. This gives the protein CASTTRTQTTGELFF.

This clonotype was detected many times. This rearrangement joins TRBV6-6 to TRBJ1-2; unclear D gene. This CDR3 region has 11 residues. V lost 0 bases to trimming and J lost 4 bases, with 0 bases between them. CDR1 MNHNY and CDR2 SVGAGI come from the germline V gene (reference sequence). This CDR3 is CASSYSYGYTF. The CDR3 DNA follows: TGTGCCAGCAGTTACTCCTATGGCTACACCTTC.

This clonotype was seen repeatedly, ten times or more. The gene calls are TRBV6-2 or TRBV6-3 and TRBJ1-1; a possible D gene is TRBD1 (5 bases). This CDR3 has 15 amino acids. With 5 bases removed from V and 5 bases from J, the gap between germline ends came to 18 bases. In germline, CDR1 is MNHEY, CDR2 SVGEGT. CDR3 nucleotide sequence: TGTGCCAGCAGTCACGGGACGGTGGGGAAAACTGAAGCTTTCTTT. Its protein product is CASSHGTVGKTEAFF.